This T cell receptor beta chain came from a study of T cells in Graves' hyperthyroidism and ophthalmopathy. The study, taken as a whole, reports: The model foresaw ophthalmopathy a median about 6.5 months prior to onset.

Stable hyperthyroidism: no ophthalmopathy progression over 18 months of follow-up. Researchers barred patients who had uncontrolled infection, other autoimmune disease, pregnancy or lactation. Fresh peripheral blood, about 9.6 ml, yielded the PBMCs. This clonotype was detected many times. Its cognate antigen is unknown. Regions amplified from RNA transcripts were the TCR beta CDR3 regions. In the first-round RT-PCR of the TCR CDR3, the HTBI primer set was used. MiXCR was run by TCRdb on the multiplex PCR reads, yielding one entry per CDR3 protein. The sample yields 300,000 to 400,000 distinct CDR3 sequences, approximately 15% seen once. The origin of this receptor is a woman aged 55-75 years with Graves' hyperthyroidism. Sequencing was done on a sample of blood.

The CDR3 nucleotides are TGCAGTGCTAGAGAACCGGGACAGGGTTTATCCGATGAGCAGTTCTTC. Encoded protein: CSAREPGQGLSDEQFF. The V call is TRBV20-1, the J call TRBJ2-1, with TRBD1 matching 9 bases. V shed 0 bases, J shed 8 bases, and the junction held 11 bases outside the gene matches. This CDR3 comprises 16 residues. From germline, CDR1 is DFQATT and CDR2 SNEGSKA (reference sequence).